This TCR beta chain was profiled in a study of radiation and T cells in renal cell carcinoma. Note on this clone: Its specificity is not known.

The time point denotes: blood 4 weeks post-SBRT, at nephrectomy. Specified treatment: 15 Gy SBRT to primary tumor, nephrectomy 4 weeks later. Nephrectomy followed 15 Gy stereotactic body radiation by 4 weeks. This renal cell carcinoma was of the clear cell type. Study conclusions and caveats: Without pretreatment biopsies, baseline tumor clonotype presence was undetermined. From baseline, blood top tumor clonotypes peaked at 2 weeks post-radiation.

The CDR3 contains 17 residues. Trimming cost V 0 bases and J 7 bases, with 18 bases left between them. From germline, CDR1 is LGHNA and CDR2 YSLEER. Repertoires were generated with immunoSEQ multiplex PCR, while TCRdb's copy carries only in-frame clones and drops some. In the table there are approximately 170,000 clones, about nine tenths of which are singletons. Sequenced material: blood, taken from a patient whose treatment included radiotherapy and nephrectomy. This clonotype was obtained from a woman aged 45-60 years with renal cell carcinoma. The gene calls are TRBV4-3 and TRBJ1-4; D is undetermined. The CDR3 is CASSQDLDIRGSEKLFF. DNA of the CDR3: TGCGCCAGCAGCCAAGATCTTGATATTCGTGGGAGTGAAAAACTGTTTTTT.